The present T cell receptor (beta chain) was sequenced within a study of cytomegalovirus exposure and HLA in healthy donors. Points from the study as a whole: Later work found that TCR association rates differed between HLA loci; DRB1 had the most and HLA-C the fewest. The study carried out a later analysis of TCR beta sequences. It associated around 17,000 of them with specific HLA alleles at a false discovery rate of 0.05. Owing to their indistinguishability, certain V segments, notably TRBV6-2 and TRBV6-3, were excluded. A classifier reportedly called cytomegalovirus status with high sensitivity and specificity.

The CDR3 totals 12 residues. From germline, CDR1 is MNHEY and CDR2 SVGAGI. Trimming stripped 3 bases from V and 4 bases from J, with 6 bases between. A multiplex PCR was run with 60 Vbeta primers and 13 Jbeta primers. Generated by immunoSEQ multiplex PCR, the TCRdb table keeps only in-frame clones and is missing some. The listing records about 190,000 clones. Of note for this clone: What it recognizes is unknown.

This clonotype originated in a man under 40 in good health and CMV-seronegative. The sequenced sample was PBMCs. The chain links TRBV6-5 to TRBJ2-5; D is ambiguous. The CDR3 loop reads CASSYSGETQYF. Written as DNA, the CDR3 is TGTGCCAGCAGTTATTCGGGAGAGACCCAGTACTTC.